The rows below give T cell receptor beta chains drawn from one sample of a study of T cells after yellow fever vaccination. TCRdb passed the 5' RACE reads through MiXCR, listing each CDR3 protein once. The sample contains a few hundred thousand distinct CDR3 sequences, around 12% of which appear only once. The sample here was CD4+ T cells sorted from PBMCs, taken 15 days after the yellow fever booster vaccination. The receptors derive from a man aged 18 to 29 who received the YFV17D yellow fever vaccine. The CDR3 runs from the conserved cysteine through the conserved F or W. A D gene is named only where the DNA matches it firmly. Clone size is stated in some rows and not others, as once, few, many or a class when expanded.

CDR3: CATSDRGGTTGELFF
DNA: TGTGCCACCAGTGACAGGGGCGGAACCACCGGGGAGCTGTTTTTT
D: .
V: TRBV24-1
size: .
J: TRBJ2-2

CDR3: CASSFSDRPYEQYF
DNA: TGTGCCAGTAGTTTCTCGGACAGGCCCTACGAGCAGTACTTC
D: TRBD1
V: TRBV19
size: .
J: TRBJ2-7

CDR3: CSARGSGGGGYTF
DNA: TGCAGTGCTAGAGGCTCAGGGGGCGGTGGCTACACCTTC
D: TRBD1
V: TRBV20-1
size: .
J: TRBJ1-2

CDR3: CASSLVAIKNIQYF
DNA: TGTGCCAGCAGCTTGGTGGCTATCAAAAACATTCAGTACTTC
D: .
V: TRBV11-2
size: .
J: TRBJ2-4

CDR3: CASSFGSGAYEQYF
DNA: TGTGCCAGCAGCTTTGGGTCAGGGGCCTACGAGCAGTACTTC
D: .
V: TRBV7-9
size: .
J: TRBJ2-7

CDR3: CASSQATGVVYTF
DNA: TGTGCCAGCAGCCAAGCGACAGGGGTAGTATACACCTTC
D: TRBD1
V: TRBV3-1
size: .
J: TRBJ1-2

CDR3: CASSLALGTRNTEAFF
DNA: TGTGCCAGCAGCTTAGCGCTCGGTACCCGGAACACTGAAGCTTTCTTT
D: .
V: TRBV11-1
size: .
J: TRBJ1-1

CDR3: CSAIGEWTQYF
DNA: TGCAGTGCTATAGGAGAATGGACCCAGTACTTC
D: .
V: TRBV20-1
size: .
J: TRBJ2-5

CDR3: CATGKGQIGNTGELFF
DNA: TGTGCCACCGGCAAGGGACAGATTGGTAACACCGGGGAGCTGTTTTTT
D: TRBD1
V: TRBV24-1
size: .
J: TRBJ2-2

CDR3: CASNFKGSSYEQYF
DNA: TGTGCCAGCAATTTTAAGGGGAGCTCCTACGAGCAGTACTTC
D: .
V: TRBV12-3/TRBV12-4
size: many
J: TRBJ2-7

CDR3: CSARDGGSAQPQHF
DNA: TGCAGTGCTAGAGATGGGGGGAGCGCTCAGCCCCAGCATTTT
D: .
V: TRBV20-1
size: few
J: TRBJ1-5

CDR3: CASSWTSGGHLPPDTQYF
DNA: TGTGCCAGCAGCTGGACTAGCGGGGGACACCTACCCCCAGATACGCAGTATTTT
D: TRBD2
V: TRBV7-6
size: few
J: TRBJ2-3

CDR3: CASSRQVSNQPQHF
DNA: TGTGCCAGCAGTCGACAGGTTAGCAATCAGCCCCAGCATTTT
D: .
V: TRBV12-3/TRBV12-4
size: .
J: TRBJ1-5

CDR3: CASSLAGGATEAFF
DNA: TGCGCCAGCAGCTTGGCCGGGGGTGCAACTGAAGCTTTCTTT
D: .
V: TRBV5-1
size: many
J: TRBJ1-1

CDR3: CASSIQGTPLHF
DNA: TGTGCCAGCAGCATACAGGGGACACCCCTCCACTTT
D: TRBD1
V: TRBV7-2
size: .
J: TRBJ1-6

CDR3: CASSFPRLQETQYF
DNA: TGTGCCAGCAGCTTCCCGCGACTGCAAGAGACCCAGTACTTC
D: .
V: TRBV7-8
size: few
J: TRBJ2-5

CDR3: CATSRDADGPRSPLHF
DNA: TGTGCCACCAGCAGAGATGCGGACGGGCCCAGATCACCCCTCCACTTT
D: .
V: TRBV15
size: many
J: TRBJ1-6

CDR3: CASSYGGDRGETQYF
DNA: TGTGCCAGCAGTTATGGGGGAGACAGGGGAGAGACCCAGTACTTC
D: TRBD1
V: TRBV6-5
size: .
J: TRBJ2-5

CDR3: CASSWTQQETQYF
DNA: TGTGCCAGCAGCTGGACACAGCAAGAGACCCAGTACTTC
D: .
V: TRBV7-2
size: .
J: TRBJ2-5

CDR3: CASSSTGGEGTEAFF
DNA: TGCGCCAGCAGCTCGACAGGGGGCGAGGGCACTGAAGCTTTCTTT
D: TRBD1
V: TRBV5-1
size: few
J: TRBJ1-1

CDR3: CASSGDSPGNQPQHF
DNA: TGTGCCAGCAGCGGGGACAGTCCGGGCAATCAGCCCCAGCATTTT
D: TRBD1
V: TRBV9
size: few
J: TRBJ1-5

CDR3: CASSLDQRGANTGELFF
DNA: TGTGCCAGCAGCTTAGATCAGCGAGGGGCGAACACCGGGGAGCTGTTTTTT
D: .
V: TRBV11-2
size: .
J: TRBJ2-2

CDR3: CASSLVGWHGGESIYF
DNA: TGTGCCAGCAGCTTAGTGGGGTGGCACGGGGGTGAGAGCATATATTTT
D: .
V: TRBV7-2
size: .
J: TRBJ1-3

CDR3: CASSIPFVGGAFF
DNA: TGTGCCAGTAGTATCCCCTTCGTGGGAGGAGCTTTCTTT
D: .
V: TRBV19
size: few
J: TRBJ1-1

CDR3: CASGPGRGWGPQHF
DNA: TGTGCTAGTGGACCCGGACGAGGTTGGGGGCCCCAGCATTTT
D: .
V: TRBV12-5
size: few
J: TRBJ1-5

CDR3: CASSPQQGRETQYF
DNA: TGTGCCAGCAGTCCGCAACAGGGGAGGGAGACCCAGTACTTC
D: .
V: TRBV6-2/TRBV6-3
size: .
J: TRBJ2-5

CDR3: CASSVSGAATDTQYF
DNA: TGCGCCAGCAGCGTTAGCGGGGCGGCGACAGATACGCAGTATTTT
D: TRBD2
V: TRBV5-1
size: .
J: TRBJ2-3

CDR3: CSAQRESGDTEAFF
DNA: TGCAGTGCTCAACGGGAATCGGGAGACACTGAAGCTTTCTTT
D: .
V: TRBV20-1
size: .
J: TRBJ1-1

CDR3: CASSQVPGHNEQFF
DNA: TGCGCCAGCAGCCAAGTGCCCGGACACAATGAGCAGTTCTTC
D: .
V: TRBV4-3
size: .
J: TRBJ2-1

CDR3: CASSYSGARTEAFF
DNA: TGTGCCAGCAGTTACTCCGGGGCGCGGACTGAAGCTTTCTTT
D: .
V: TRBV6-2/TRBV6-3
size: few
J: TRBJ1-1

CDR3: CASSQGKVGELFF
DNA: TGCGCCAGCAGCCAAGGCAAAGTCGGGGAGCTGTTTTTT
D: .
V: TRBV4-3
size: many
J: TRBJ2-2

CDR3: CASRKGDGGENTEAFF
DNA: TGTGCCAGCAGAAAAGGGGACGGGGGCGAGAACACTGAAGCTTTCTTT
D: .
V: TRBV7-2
size: .
J: TRBJ1-1

CDR3: CASSQDRAGRTGELFF
DNA: TGCGCCAGCAGCCAAGATCGGGCAGGCCGAACCGGGGAGCTGTTTTTT
D: .
V: TRBV4-3
size: .
J: TRBJ2-2

CDR3: CSGSFSGGHSYEQYF
DNA: TGCAGTGGGAGCTTTAGCGGGGGGCACTCCTACGAGCAGTACTTC
D: TRBD2
V: TRBV20-1
size: few
J: TRBJ2-7

CDR3: CSADRGTGGYYNEQFF
DNA: TGCAGTGCAGACCGAGGGACAGGGGGTTACTACAATGAGCAGTTCTTC
D: TRBD1
V: TRBV20-1
size: few
J: TRBJ2-1

CDR3: CASSLQGDGGNTIYF
DNA: TGCGCCAGCAGCTTACAGGGGGACGGTGGAAACACCATATATTTT
D: TRBD1
V: TRBV5-1
size: .
J: TRBJ1-3

CDR3: CAISRDIGTQTQYF
DNA: TGTGCCATCAGCAGAGATATAGGAACTCAGACCCAGTACTTC
D: .
V: TRBV10-3
size: .
J: TRBJ2-5

CDR3: CASSALAGVQETQYF
DNA: TGTGCCAGCAGTGCGCTAGCGGGCGTACAAGAGACCCAGTACTTC
D: TRBD2
V: TRBV2
size: .
J: TRBJ2-5

CDR3: CASSGLSGGHNEQFF
DNA: TGTGCCAGCAGTGGTCTCAGCGGGGGGCACAATGAGCAGTTCTTC
D: TRBD2
V: TRBV2
size: .
J: TRBJ2-1

CDR3: CASEDTGELFF
DNA: TGCGCCAGCGAGGACACCGGGGAGCTGTTTTTT
D: .
V: TRBV4-1
size: many
J: TRBJ2-2